The entry below describes one T cell receptor beta chain. Its antigen remains unidentified. In the original workflow: Differences in CDR3 between clinicopathological groups were drawn on to build a classifier intended to discriminate distant-metastatic papillary thyroid cancer patients. MiXCR re-clonotyped the PCR reads for TCRdb. What appears here as the V and J calls and clone size reflects TCRdb's work, not the paper's. This sample has approximately 5,200 clones, with 37% found just once. This entry comes from a study of metastatic and nonmetastatic thyroid tumors. The overall study: Comparison of repertoires was carried out across blood and tumor or nodule tissue from malignant and benign thyroid patients.

Every patient was untreated before thyroid surgery. The CDR3 spans 15 residues. The germline V and J ends were trimmed by 0 bases and 0 bases, with 12 bases remaining between them. CDR1 is DFQATT, CDR2 SNEGSKA, per germline (reference sequence). Study observations and caveats: Malignant thyroid tumors reportedly exceeded benign nodules significantly in TCR beta diversity, with the difference appearing in blood and tumor.

The chain uses TRBV20-1 and TRBJ2-7; the D is unclear. The TCR comes from a male donor with papillary thyroid cancer or a benign thyroid nodule (not recorded which). Some clones in this sample may be carry-over from other donors' samples. Specimen: tumor tissue. The CDR3 nucleotides are TGCAGTGCTAGAGATGGAGTCCGGAGCTCCTACGAGCAGTACTTC. Translating gives CSARDGVRSSYEQYF.